The T cell receptor beta chain described here comes from a study of cytomegalovirus exposure and HLA in healthy donors (dated by TCRdb to the late 2010s). With regard to the full study: An earlier analysis of 587 of the donors reported approximately 300 Gb of sequence data and about 120 million unique TCR beta sequences obtained from around 180 million T cells. Approximately 330 gigabases of sequencing data and around 80 million unique TCR sequences made up an early release that covered under 750 HLA-typed donors. Of the roughly 400 genotyped donors, 75% to 85% were placed in the genetic ancestry cluster associated with self-reported Caucasian donors. The aim of the study was to test whether cataloging public T cell receptors could identify signatures of past pathogen exposure. The T cell repertoires of 700 or so subjects were profiled by immunosequencing and related to cytomegalovirus serostatus. Along with the approximately 650-subject first cohort, a separate validation cohort of approximately 110 different subjects was used. To predict cytomegalovirus infection status, the study combined high-throughput TCR immunosequencing, statistical association of individual TCRs with disease status, and machine learning. A later analysis re-analyzed previously published TCR beta repertoires from about 730 donors and added high-resolution HLA genotyping to study TCR occurrence patterns. The later analysis used no new phenotypic data to find candidate immune exposures, relying instead on TCR beta sequences and their occurrence across donors. An earlier analysis of approximately 640 of the donors applied high-throughput TCR beta sequencing to assess whether each TCR beta V gene segment acted as functional or pseudogenic. Donor age, sex, ethnicity and CMV serostatus were compiled alongside the repertoire data. A later genetic analysis took genome-wide SNP genotypes for about three fifths of the 666 donors and used that subset as a discovery cohort. Every repertoire in the discovery cohort had been generated on one and the same sequencing platform. HLA typing included class I and class II loci at four-digit resolution. Typing coverage differed by locus: A, B, C, DRB1 and DQB1 were typed in about 620-640 donors, DQA1 in roughly 500, DPA1 in nearly 610, and DPB1 in about 450. Five DR-DQ haplotypes were treated as single units for association and clustering because of strong linkage in the cohort. Among roughly 400 genotyped donors of the cohort, an average of around 250,000 unique TCR beta nucleotide sequences was sequenced per donor, of which approximately 19% were non-productive.

A note on this clone: Its antigen remains undetermined. Qualities for individual bases were not recorded, and no much larger clone is one base off.

The CDR3 sequence holds 14 residues, the cysteine and phenylalanine included. Only the CDR3 region is kept as DNA, spanning 42 bases read in frame from base 1. Relative to germline, V is 0 bases shorter and J is 8 bases shorter, with 12 bases between their ends. CDR1 and CDR2, looked up from the germline V gene, are SGDLS and YYNGEE. To prepare the library, the immunoSEQ multiplex PCR assay was applied. For the multiplex PCR, a mixture combining 60 forward primers for TCR Vbeta segments and 13 reverse primers for TCR Jbeta segments was used. A multiplex PCR assay on genomic DNA amplified the CDR3 region of rearranged TCR beta genes. The amplified TCR beta libraries were sequenced on the Illumina HiSeq System as 87-base-pair reads. As for the original processing: A later analysis tallied roughly 76 million unique TCR beta chains across the 666 repertoires, and approximately 12 million of those chains were shared by two or more donors. Raw reads were error-corrected and collapsed into unique sequences by a nearest-neighbor algorithm in which closely related sequences were merged to remove PCR and sequencing errors. Alignment of CDR3 sequences to IMGT reference sequences was used to assign V, D and J gene segments. For a sequence to be retained, a match of at least six nucleotides was required to both a V gene segment and a J gene segment. A rearrangement was called productive if the CDR3 had no stop codons and remained in frame with V and J, and every other rearrangement was called non-productive. CDR3 was defined according to IMGT convention as the region running from the second conserved V-encoded cysteine to the conserved J-encoded phenylalanine. The earlier analysis of 587 of the donors excluded any sequence lacking an unambiguous match to a single V gene segment. An earlier analysis of about 590 of the donors classified V segments as functional when productive rearrangements were above 56.7% and as segregating when the standard deviation between donors was above 5%. A statistical classification framework was built to diagnose cytomegalovirus status from the catalog of TCR beta chain sequences. In a later analysis, TCR nucleotide sequences were compared against IMGT/GENE-DB human TR gene sequences so that V and J genes could be assigned. Using the TCRdist pipeline, a later analysis assigned CDR3 sequences along with most-parsimonious VDJ recombination scenarios. In a later analysis, every TCR beta chain was defined by the combination of its CDR3 amino acid sequence and its V-gene family, and reads without a unique V-gene family were dropped. A later analysis removed nearly 600 highly shared, low-generation-probability nucleotide sequences to deal with suspected cross-contamination and a sequencing artifact. For each public chain, a later analysis derived a clonal expansion index from normalized ranks of inferred template counts within each repertoire. In a later analysis, generation probabilities were computed with a VDJ recombination model fitted to out-of-frame rearrangements, and the resulting probabilities were checked against IGoR. A later analysis scored TCR-TCR, TCR-HLA and TCR-CMV co-occurrence with hypergeometric tests, applying a repertoire-size bias correction to TCR pairs. A later analysis estimated false discovery rates by permuting HLA or CMV assignments 20 times. In a later analysis, co-occurring TCRs were grouped with DBSCAN, and TCRdist sequence similarity was added when clustering was performed within HLA-allele-positive subsets. Repertoires with fewer than 30,000 or more than 120,000 public chains were left out of co-occurrence clustering, as were several repertoires with anomalous nucleotide sharing. TCRdb limited this immuneACCESS table to in-frame rearrangements with V and J called. A share of clones is missing; checked studies link under half to unresolved V genes, and the rest is unexplained. Clone size and the V and J calls come from that table; the DNA yielded D and trimming. The sample table lists approximately 140,000 clones, less than 85% of them with a count of one. The ten largest clones take up roughly 6.3% of the sample.

The cohort consisted of 666 healthy bone marrow donors. All cohort members were sampled while nominally healthy, although unrecorded immune exposures were likely present. The donor was CMV seropositive and was included in the group of 289 seropositive cohort members. A peripheral blood sample was provided by each donor, and peripheral blood mononuclear cells were used for TCR beta sequencing. The Qiagen DNeasy Blood Extraction Kit was used to extract genomic DNA from the blood cell samples. Findings and caveats that apply to the study as a whole: Because counts were too low, around 18 rarely observed V segments, including chromosome 9 orphons, were left out of the earlier analysis of 500 to 750 of the donors. It was suggested by the authors that the approach could potentially be generalized to other disease states and immunological phenotypes. A further reported finding was that TCR beta sequences accurately predicted the HLA-A and HLA-B alleles for most subjects in the first cohort. A later analysis associated about 16,000 TCR beta sequences with specific HLA alleles at a false discovery rate of 0.05. In an earlier analysis of about 550 of the donors, most TCR beta V segments were observed in productive rearrangements about 87% or about 30% of the time, broadly matching IMGT annotations. In both the original and validation cohorts, the classifier was reported to diagnose cytomegalovirus status with high specificity and sensitivity. In the study, some 160 TCR beta chains were listed as associated with cytomegalovirus. In a later analysis, HLA-associated TCR beta chains showed more clonal expansion and lower generation probabilities than non-associated chains that were equally common. A later genetic analysis associated a missense DCLRE1C variant with V-gene and J-gene trimming of TCR beta chains, and an independent cohort replicated the association. For the cohort, immune exposure information was limited to CMV serostatus. In vitro tests confirmed that three of the cytomegalovirus-associated TCR beta chains recognize cytomegalovirus antigens. Across donors, most TCR sequences were observed very rarely, whereas some public TCRs were present in many individuals. Compared with the 666-donor mean, donors in an Asian-associated ancestry cluster had fewer N-insertions in productive TCRs, according to a later genetic analysis. Roughly uniform sequencing depth across donors was assumed in presence/absence analyses, although this assumption may not hold. Because the 87-base-pair reads could not distinguish some IMGT-functional V segments, including TRBV6-2 and TRBV6-3, those segments were excluded. In a later analysis, most CMV-associated TCR beta chains were found to appear HLA-restricted, with HLA associations seemingly driven largely by CMV exposure. A cluster of highly shared sequence variants was judged likely to represent a technical artifact of the sequencing pipeline. When HLA alleles, especially DR and DQ, strongly co-occurred, TCR associations were difficult to assign to individual alleles. The cohort was sequenced for TCR beta chains only, and without alpha or paired-chain data the features that could be detected were limited. In a later analysis, TCR association rates were found to vary across HLA loci, with the most associated TCRs seen for DRB1 alleles and the fewest for HLA-C alleles. Because HLA typing was missing for some donors at each locus, association tests included only the typed subset. Correlated functional status among segregating V segments might be attributable to linkage disequilibrium, but an unknown experimental factor could not be ruled out. A later analysis reported that several top co-occurrence clusters appeared linked to parvovirus B19, influenza, CMV and Epstein-Barr virus.

The sequence came from a man aged 50-59 years in good health and CMV-seropositive. Sequencing was carried out using PBMCs. This chain joins TRBV9 to TRBJ1-3; perhaps TRBD1 is the D gene, with 6 bases matching. The DNA sequence is as follows: TGTGCCAGCAGCGTAGCTCCACAGGGACACACCATATATTTT. Translated, this is CASSVAPQGHTIYF.